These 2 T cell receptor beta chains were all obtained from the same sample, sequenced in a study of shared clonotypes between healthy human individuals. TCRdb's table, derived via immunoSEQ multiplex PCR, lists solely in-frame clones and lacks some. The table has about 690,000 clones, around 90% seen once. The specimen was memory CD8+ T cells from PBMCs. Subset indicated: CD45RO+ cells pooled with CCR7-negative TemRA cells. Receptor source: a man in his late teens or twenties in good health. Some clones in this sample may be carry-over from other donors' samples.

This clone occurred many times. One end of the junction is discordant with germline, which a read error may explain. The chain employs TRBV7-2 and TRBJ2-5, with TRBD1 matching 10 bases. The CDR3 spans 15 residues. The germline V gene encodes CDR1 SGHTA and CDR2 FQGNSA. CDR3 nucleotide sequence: TGTGCCAGCAGTTTAGGGACAGGGGATGGAGAGACCCAGTACTTC. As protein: CASSLGTGDGETQYF.

CDR3 bases: TGTGCCAGCAGCTTGGTGGGGAGAGAGCAGTACTTC. Amino acid sequence: CASSLVGREQYF. The chain is built from TRBV5-6 and TRBJ2-7, with a weak D call TRBD2 (5 bases). The V end lost 0 bases, the J end lost 7 bases, and 8 bases lay between the germline ends. Per the germline V gene, CDR1 is SGHDT and CDR2 is YYEEEE. The CDR3 totals 12 residues. The entire variable domain, with the rest obtained from reference TRBV5-6 and TRBJ2-7, is as follows: DAGVTQSPTHLIKTRGQQVTLRCSPKSGHDTVSWYQQALGQGPQFIFQYYEEEERQRGNFPDRFSGHQFPNYSSELNVNALLLGDSALYLCASSLVGREQYFGPGTRLTVT.